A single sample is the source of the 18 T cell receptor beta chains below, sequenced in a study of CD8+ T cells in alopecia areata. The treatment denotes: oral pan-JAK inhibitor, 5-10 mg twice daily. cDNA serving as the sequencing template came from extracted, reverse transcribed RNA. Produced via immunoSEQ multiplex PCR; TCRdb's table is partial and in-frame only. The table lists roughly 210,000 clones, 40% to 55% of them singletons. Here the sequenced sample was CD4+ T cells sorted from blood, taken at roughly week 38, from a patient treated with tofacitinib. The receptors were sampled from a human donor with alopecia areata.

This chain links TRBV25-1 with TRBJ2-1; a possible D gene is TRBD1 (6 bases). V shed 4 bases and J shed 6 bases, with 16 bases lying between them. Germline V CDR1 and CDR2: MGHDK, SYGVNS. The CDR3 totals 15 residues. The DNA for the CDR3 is TGTGCCAGCAGTGTTCAAGGGGACATGGTCAATGAGCAGTTCTTC. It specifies CASSVQGDMVNEQFF.

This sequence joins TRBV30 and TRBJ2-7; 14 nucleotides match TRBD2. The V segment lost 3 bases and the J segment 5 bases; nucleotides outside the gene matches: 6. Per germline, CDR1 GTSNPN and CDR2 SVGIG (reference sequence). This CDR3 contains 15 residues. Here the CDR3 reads CAWRGLAGGRNEQYF. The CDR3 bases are TGTGCCTGGAGAGGACTAGCGGGAGGTCGGAACGAGCAGTACTTC. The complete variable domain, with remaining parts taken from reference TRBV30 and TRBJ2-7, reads SQTIHQWPATLVQPVGSPLSLECTVEGTSNPNLYWYRQAAGRGLQLLFYSVGIGQISSEVPQNLSASRPQDRQFILSSKKLLLSDSGFYLCAWRGLAGGRNEQYFGPGTRLTVT.

The CDR3 loop is CASSTMTSASTDTQYF. The CDR3 nucleotides read TGCGCCAGCAGCACAATGACTAGCGCCAGCACAGATACGCAGTATTTT. The chain recombines TRBV5-1 with TRBJ2-3; 8 bases fit TRBD2. This CDR3 is built from 16 residues. The V gene's germline CDR1 is SGHRS and CDR2 YFSETQ. V was clipped by 4 bases and J by 0 bases; unmatched bases: 7. Full variable domain (missing parts from reference TRBV5-1 and TRBJ2-3): KAGVTQTPRYLIKTRGQQVTLSCSPISGHRSVSWYQQTPGQGLQFLFEYFSETQRNKGNFPGRFSGRQFSNSRSEMNVSTLELGDSALYLCASSTMTSASTDTQYFGPGTRLTVL.

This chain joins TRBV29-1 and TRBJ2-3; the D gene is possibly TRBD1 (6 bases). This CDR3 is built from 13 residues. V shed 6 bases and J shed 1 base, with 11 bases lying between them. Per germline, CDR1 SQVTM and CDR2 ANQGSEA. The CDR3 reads CSVRDTRTDTQYF. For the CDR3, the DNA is TGCAGCGTCCGGGACACCCGCACAGATACGCAGTATTTT.

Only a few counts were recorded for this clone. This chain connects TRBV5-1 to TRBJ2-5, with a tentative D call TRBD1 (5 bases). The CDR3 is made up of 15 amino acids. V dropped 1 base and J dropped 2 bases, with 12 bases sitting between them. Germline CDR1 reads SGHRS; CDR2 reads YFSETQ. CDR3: CASSLPAGWQETQYF. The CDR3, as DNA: TGCGCCAGCAGCTTGCCGGCAGGGTGGCAAGAGACCCAGTACTTC.

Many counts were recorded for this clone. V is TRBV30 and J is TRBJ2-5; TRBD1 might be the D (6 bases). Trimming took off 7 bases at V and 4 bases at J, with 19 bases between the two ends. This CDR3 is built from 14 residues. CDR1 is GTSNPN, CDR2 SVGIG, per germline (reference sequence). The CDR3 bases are TGTGCCTCCCGGTGGGGGCCAAGTTTAGAGACCCAGTACTTC. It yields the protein CASRWGPSLETQYF.

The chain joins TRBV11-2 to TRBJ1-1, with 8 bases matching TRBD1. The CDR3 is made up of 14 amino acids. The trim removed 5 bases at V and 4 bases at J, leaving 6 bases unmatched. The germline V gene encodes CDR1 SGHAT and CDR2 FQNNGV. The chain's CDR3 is CASSVGQGSTEAFF. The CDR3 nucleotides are TGTGCCAGCAGCGTTGGACAGGGAAGCACTGAAGCTTTCTTT.

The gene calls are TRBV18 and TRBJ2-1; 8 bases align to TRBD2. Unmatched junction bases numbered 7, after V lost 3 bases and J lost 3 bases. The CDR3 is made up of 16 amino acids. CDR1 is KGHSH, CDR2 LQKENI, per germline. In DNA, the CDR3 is TGTGCCAGCTCACCCCTAGCGGGTCATCGCTACAATGAGCAGTTCTTC. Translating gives CASSPLAGHRYNEQFF.

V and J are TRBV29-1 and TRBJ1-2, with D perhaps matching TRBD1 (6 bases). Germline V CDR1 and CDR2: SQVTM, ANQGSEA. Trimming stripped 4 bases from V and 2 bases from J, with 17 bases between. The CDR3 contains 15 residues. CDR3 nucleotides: TGCAGCGTTGTCGAGGGGGGCAGATCAAACTATGGCTACACCTTC. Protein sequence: CSVVEGGRSNYGYTF.

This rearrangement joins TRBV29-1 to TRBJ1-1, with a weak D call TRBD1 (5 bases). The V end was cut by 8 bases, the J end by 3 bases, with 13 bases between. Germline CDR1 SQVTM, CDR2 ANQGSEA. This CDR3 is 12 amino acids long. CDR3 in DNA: TGCAGCTCAATGGGAGGGGACACTGAAGCTTTCTTT. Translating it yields CSSMGGDTEAFF.

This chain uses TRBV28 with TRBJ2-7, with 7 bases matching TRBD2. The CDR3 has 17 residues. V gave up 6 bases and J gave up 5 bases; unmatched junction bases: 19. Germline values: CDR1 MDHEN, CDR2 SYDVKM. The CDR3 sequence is CASSLPLGSGTFHEQYF. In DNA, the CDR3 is TGTGCCAGCAGCCTGCCTCTGGGCAGCGGGACTTTCCACGAGCAGTACTTC. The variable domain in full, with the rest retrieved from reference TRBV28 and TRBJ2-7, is DVKVTQSSRYLVKRTGEKVFLECVQDMDHENMFWYRQDPGLGLRLIYFSYDVKMKEKGDIPEGYSVSREKKERFSLILESASTNQTSMYLCASSLPLGSGTFHEQYFGPGTRLTVT.

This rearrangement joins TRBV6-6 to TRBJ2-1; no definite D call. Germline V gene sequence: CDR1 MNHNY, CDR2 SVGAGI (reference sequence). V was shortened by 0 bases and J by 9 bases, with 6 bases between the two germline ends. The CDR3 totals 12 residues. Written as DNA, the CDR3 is TGTGCCAGCAGTTACTCGAGAGGTGAGCAGTTCTTC. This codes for CASSYSRGEQFF.

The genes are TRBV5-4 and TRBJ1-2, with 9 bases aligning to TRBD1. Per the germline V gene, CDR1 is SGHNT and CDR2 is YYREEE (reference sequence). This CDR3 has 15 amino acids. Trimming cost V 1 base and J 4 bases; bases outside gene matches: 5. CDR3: CASSLTGGASYGYTF. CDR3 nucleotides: TGTGCCAGCAGCTTGACAGGGGGCGCTTCCTATGGCTACACCTTC.

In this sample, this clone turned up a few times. CDR3 nucleotide sequence: TGCGCCAGCACTCCCCGGGAGGGAGCGAACTATGGCTACACCTTC. Protein sequence: CASTPREGANYGYTF. The chain has TRBV5-1 and TRBJ1-2; D unresolved. V gave up 6 bases and J gave up 2 bases, with 17 bases separating them. Per the germline V gene, CDR1 is SGHRS and CDR2 is YFSETQ. The CDR3 consists of 15 residues.

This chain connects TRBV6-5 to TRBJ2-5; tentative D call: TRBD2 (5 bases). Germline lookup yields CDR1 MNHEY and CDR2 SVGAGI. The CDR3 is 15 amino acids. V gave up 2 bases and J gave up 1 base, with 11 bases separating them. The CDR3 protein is CASSYTGGPQETQYF. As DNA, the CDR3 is TGTGCCAGCAGTTACACTGGAGGCCCCCAAGAGACCCAGTACTTC.

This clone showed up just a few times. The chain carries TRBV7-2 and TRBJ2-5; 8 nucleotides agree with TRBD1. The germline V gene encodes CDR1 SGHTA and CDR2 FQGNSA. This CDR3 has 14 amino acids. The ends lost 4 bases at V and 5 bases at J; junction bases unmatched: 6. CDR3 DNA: TGTGCCAGCAGCTCTCAGGGGGCAGGGGAGACCCAGTACTTC. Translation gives CASSSQGAGETQYF.

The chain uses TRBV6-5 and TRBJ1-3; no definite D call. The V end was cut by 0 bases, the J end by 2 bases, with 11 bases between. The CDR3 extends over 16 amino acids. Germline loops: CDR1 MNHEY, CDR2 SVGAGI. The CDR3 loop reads CASSYSIRQTGNTIYF. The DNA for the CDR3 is TGTGCCAGCAGTTACTCGATACGGCAGACTGGAAACACCATATATTTT.

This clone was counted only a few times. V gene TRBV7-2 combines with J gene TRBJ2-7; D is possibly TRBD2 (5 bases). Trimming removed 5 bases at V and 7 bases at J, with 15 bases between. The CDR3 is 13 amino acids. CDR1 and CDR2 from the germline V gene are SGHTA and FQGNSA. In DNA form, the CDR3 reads TGTGCCAGCAGCACGAATAAGGGCGGGGAGCAGTACTTC. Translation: CASSTNKGGEQYF.